The TCR beta chain under discussion was sequenced for a study of blood T cell repertoires in COVID-19. The assay was immunoSEQ multiplex PCR, and TCRdb's table has in-frame clones only and misses some. This sample yields 160,000 or so clones, of which about 79% are seen a single time; roughly 15% belongs to the top ten. Each recovered donor of Cohort 3 presented with two negative PCRs, clearance, or symptom resolution. The ends lost 1 base at V and 8 bases at J; junction bases unmatched: 12. The CDR3 spans 16 residues. CDR1 and CDR2 (germline): SGHKS, YYEKEE (reference sequence). Input material: PBMCs or T cells enriched from blood (not recorded which). This chain uses TRBV5-5 with TRBJ1-5; 7 bases map to TRBD1. The receptor comes from a man in his forties or fifties who had recovered from COVID-19. The CDR3 DNA is TGTGCCAGCAGCTTGAACGGCAGGGGGAGGAGGGAGCCCCAGCATTTT. It encodes CASSLNGRGRREPQHF.